The sequence of this TCR beta chain was determined in a study of blood T cell repertoires in COVID-19. Libraries were prepared by immunoSEQ multiplex PCR; TCRdb keeps only in-frame clonotypes and omits some of them. The data show about 71,000 clones, about nine tenths seen once. The CDR3 has 15 residues. V was pared by 3 bases and J by 8 bases, with 19 bases between. Germline CDR1 and CDR2: LGHNA and YSLEER. The sequence derives from a woman between 18 and 30 years old with acute or convalescent COVID-19. The specimen was peripheral blood. The chain joins TRBV4-3 to TRBJ1-2, with D unresolved. This CDR3 reads CASSQYLNEVGGYTF. As DNA, the CDR3 is TGCGCCAGCAGCCAGTATTTGAACGAAGTTGGCGGCTACACCTTC.